This is a list of T cell receptor beta chains from one sample in a study of human T cells and chemical hapten exposure. Via MiXCR, TCRdb re-called the RACE reads, giving one row per CDR3 protein. The sample consists of 250,000 or so distinct CDR3 sequences, approximately 7.5% of them appearing once. This specimen was whole blood, taken in connection with sensitization to the hapten diphenylcyclopropenone (DPC). The receptors were sampled from a man aged 18 to 35 with alopecia areata. Some clones in this sample may be carry-over from other donors' samples. The CDR3 runs from the conserved cysteine through the conserved F or W. A D gene is named only where the DNA matches it firmly. Only part of the rows carry a size: once, few, many, or a class if the clone is expanded.

>many|.|TRBV27|TRBJ2-3
TGTGCCAGCAGTTTAAGAGGGATTGTTGGCACAGATACGCAGTATTTT
CASSLRGIVGTDTQYF
>.|.|TRBV7-2|TRBJ1-4
TGTGCCAGCAGCTTCCCGGAGGATGCAACTAATGAAAAACTGTTTTTT
CASSFPEDATNEKLFF
>.|.|TRBV11-2|TRBJ2-1
TGTGCCAGCAGCTTATCTGACACTACCTACAATGAGCAGTTCTTC
CASSLSDTTYNEQFF
>.|.|TRBV20-1|TRBJ2-1
TGCAGTGCTAGAGGTGTTAGCTCCCATGAGCAGTTCTTC
CSARGVSSHEQFF
>few|TRBD1|TRBV28|TRBJ1-5
TGTGCCAGCAGAACCATGACAGGGGTTGATCAGCCCCAGCATTTT
CASRTMTGVDQPQHF
>few|.|TRBV7-2|TRBJ2-7
TGTGCCAGCAGCTTATTAGCGGCCTCCTACGAGCAGTACTTC
CASSLLAASYEQYF
>.|.|TRBV7-2|TRBJ2-3
TGTGCCAGCAGCTCCCTATCTTTGAATTGGGGCACAGATACGCAGTATTTT
CASSSLSLNWGTDTQYF
>.|.|TRBV12-3/TRBV12-4|TRBJ1-2
TGTGCCAGCAGTTTAAGGCCTGGTGGCTACACCTTC
CASSLRPGGYTF
>.|.|TRBV6-2/TRBV6-3|TRBJ2-7
TGTGCCAGCAGTTACTCGGAGGCAGAATTCTACGAGCAGTACTTC
CASSYSEAEFYEQYF
>.|.|TRBV6-2/TRBV6-3|TRBJ2-1
TGTGCCAGCAAGAACGGAGCGAACAATGAGCAGTTCTTC
CASKNGANNEQFF
>few|TRBD1|TRBV29-1|TRBJ2-7
TGCAGCGTGACGGGACAGGGGGATTACGAGCAGTACTTC
CSVTGQGDYEQYF
>.|.|TRBV7-9|TRBJ1-1
TGTGCCAGCAGCTCACGGTCTGAAGCTTTCTTT
CASSSRSEAFF
>.|.|TRBV3-1|TRBJ1-1
TGTGCCAGCAGCCAAGCCCTCCTCGGGACTGAAGCTTTCTTT
CASSQALLGTEAFF
>.|TRBD1|TRBV20-1|TRBJ2-1
TGCAGTGCTACGCGGAATCCGGGACAGGACTACAATGAGCAGTTCTTC
CSATRNPGQDYNEQFF
>many|.|TRBV11-2|TRBJ2-1
TGTGCCAGCAGCTCCCGATCGGGGGCGTCCTTGAAAGAGCAGTTCTTC
CASSSRSGASLKEQFF
>many|.|TRBV7-2|TRBJ1-5
TGTGCCAGCAGCTTGGTCAGGAGCAATCAGCCCCAGCATTTT
CASSLVRSNQPQHF
>many|TRBD2|TRBV20-1|TRBJ2-3
TGCAGTGCTAGGACTAGCGGGGGGGCCAAAGATACGCAGTATTTT
CSARTSGGAKDTQYF
>few|.|TRBV10-3|TRBJ1-2
TGTGCCATCAGGGTGGGGCAGAACTATGGCTACACCTTC
CAIRVGQNYGYTF
>many|.|TRBV3-1|TRBJ2-6
TGTGCCAGCAGCCAAGGCGGGGCCAACGTCCTGACTTTC
CASSQGGANVLTF
>many|.|TRBV7-9|TRBJ1-6
TGTGCCAGCAGCTTACTTGGACGTAATTCACCCCTCCACTTT
CASSLLGRNSPLHF
>many|TRBD2|TRBV28|TRBJ2-7
TGTGCCAGCATCACAGCGGGGGTGCCCTACGAGCAGTACTTC
CASITAGVPYEQYF
>many|.|TRBV24-1|TRBJ1-1
TGTGCCACCAGTGAGCCCTCGGCCCGCGGGCACACTGAAGCTTTCTTT
CATSEPSARGHTEAFF
>.|TRBD1|TRBV3-1|TRBJ2-1
TGTGCCAGCAGCCTTAGAACCGGGACAGGGACGGGCAATGAGCAGTTCTTC
CASSLRTGTGTGNEQFF
>few|TRBD1|TRBV10-3|TRBJ1-1
TGTGCCATTGGGACAGGGCCGAACACTGAAGCTTTCTTT
CAIGTGPNTEAFF
>few|.|TRBV24-1|TRBJ2-2
TGTGCCACCAAGGGACCAAACACCGGGGAGCTGTTTTTT
CATKGPNTGELFF
>.|TRBD2|TRBV4-3|TRBJ2-1
TGCGCCAGCAGCCAAGAGGCGGGGGGGCCTTTTCCTGAGCAGTTCTTC
CASSQEAGGPFPEQFF
>.|.|TRBV4-1|TRBJ1-1
TGCGCCAGCAGCCAACCATCGGTTGCTGAAGCTTTCTTT
CASSQPSVAEAFF
>.|TRBD2|TRBV24-1|TRBJ2-1
TGTGCCACCAGTGATCGCGGGGGGAGCTCCTACAATGAGCAGTTCTTC
CATSDRGGSSYNEQFF
>many|TRBD2|TRBV7-2|TRBJ2-2
TGTGCCAGCAGCCTAGGGAGGGACTATAACACCGGGGAGCTGTTTTTT
CASSLGRDYNTGELFF
>many|TRBD1|TRBV4-3|TRBJ2-7
TGCGCCAGCAGCCAAGCGCAAGGGACAGGGGGATACGAGCAGTACTTC
CASSQAQGTGGYEQYF
>.|TRBD2|TRBV29-1|TRBJ2-1
TGCAGCGTTGAACTCGCGGGGGGGCCTAGGATATACAATGAGCAGTTCTTC
CSVELAGGPRIYNEQFF
>few|.|TRBV11-2|TRBJ2-3
TGTGCCAGCAGCTTAGATTTCCTAGCGGATACGCAGTATTTT
CASSLDFLADTQYF
>.|TRBD1|TRBV6-1|TRBJ1-1
TGTGCCAGCCAGGGGGCCTACGGGAACACTGAAGCTTTCTTT
CASQGAYGNTEAFF
>few|.|TRBV5-6|TRBJ1-2
TGTGCCAGCAGCTTGGGCGAATGGGGGCTTAGCTATGGCTACACCTTC
CASSLGEWGLSYGYTF
>.|.|TRBV7-9|TRBJ1-1
TGTGCCAGCAGCCCACCCGTCGGGGGGAACACTGAAGCTTTCTTT
CASSPPVGGNTEAFF
>many|TRBD1|TRBV28|TRBJ2-5
TGTGCCAGCAGTTTGGGACAGGGTGAATCTCAAGAGACCCAGTACTTC
CASSLGQGESQETQYF
>.|.|TRBV20-1|TRBJ2-5
TGCAGTGCTCCCCCCCTCCGGCGCAGCAGCAAAAAAGAGACCCAGTACTTC
CSAPPLRRSSKKETQYF
>few|.|TRBV5-1|TRBJ2-1
TGCGCCAGCAGCTTGGCTCCGACCCGGACCAATGAGCAGTTCTTC
CASSLAPTRTNEQFF
>.|.|TRBV20-1|TRBJ1-5
TGCAGTGCTAGAGGCGGCGGCAGGGCCAATCAGCCCCAGCATTTT
CSARGGGRANQPQHF
>.|TRBD1|TRBV7-9|TRBJ2-5
TGTGCCAGCAGCTTTGCAGGGGGCCAAGAGACCCAGTACTTC
CASSFAGGQETQYF
>.|TRBD1|TRBV7-8|TRBJ2-7
TGTGCCAGCAGCGGAGGGACGGGACAGGGGGCTCTGAACGAGCAGTACTTC
CASSGGTGQGALNEQYF
>few|.|TRBV9|TRBJ1-1
TGTGCCAGCAGCGTCATGGGGAACACTGAAGCTTTCTTT
CASSVMGNTEAFF
>few|TRBD1|TRBV5-1|TRBJ1-3
TGCGCCAGCAGCGGACAGACAGGGGGCTCTGGAAACACCATATATTTT
CASSGQTGGSGNTIYF
>many|TRBD1|TRBV24-1|TRBJ2-5
TGTGCCACCAGGCCAGGACAGGGGTTCGGGACCCAGTACTTC
CATRPGQGFGTQYF
>many|TRBD1|TRBV18|TRBJ2-7
TGTGCCAGCTCACCACTCTCAGGACAGGGGTATTCAGGCGAGCAGTACTTC
CASSPLSGQGYSGEQYF
>.|TRBD1|TRBV25-1|TRBJ1-2
TGTGCCAGCAGTGGGGGACAGTGGAGCTACACCTTC
CASSGGQWSYTF
>many|.|TRBV28|TRBJ1-3
TGTGCCAGCAGTTTAGTTCGGGCATCTGGAAACACCATATATTTT
CASSLVRASGNTIYF
>many|TRBD2|TRBV4-2|TRBJ2-3
TGTGCCAGCAGCCAAGATGGACTAGCGGGGGAGATCACAGATACGCAGTATTTT
CASSQDGLAGEITDTQYF
>.|.|TRBV20-1|TRBJ1-4
TGCAGTGCTAGAGCGGATTGGGGGAATGAAAAACTGTTTTTT
CSARADWGNEKLFF
>.|TRBD1|TRBV5-1|TRBJ1-2
TGCGCCAGCTGGGCCGGGACAGGGATCGGCTATGGCTACACCTTC
CASWAGTGIGYGYTF
>many|.|TRBV6-5|TRBJ1-2
TGTGCCAGCAGTGATATCCAGGGGACTTTCAACTATGGCTACACCTTC
CASSDIQGTFNYGYTF
>many|.|TRBV7-7|TRBJ1-5
TGTGCCAGCAGCTTAGCGCTCGGCAGCAATCAGCCCCAGCATTTT
CASSLALGSNQPQHF
>many|TRBD2|TRBV7-2|TRBJ2-3
TGTGCCAGCAGCTTGGTCGGGCGGGGGGCGGATACGCAGTATTTT
CASSLVGRGADTQYF
>many|.|TRBV29-1|TRBJ2-6
TGCAGCGTTAGGGGGGCCAGGTCGAGCTCTGGGGCCAACGTCCTGACTTTC
CSVRGARSSSGANVLTF